Below, 21 T cell receptor beta chains from the same sample are listed, as sequenced in a study of identical twins. TCRdb called the 5' RACE reads again in MiXCR, with one record for every CDR3 protein. The data show about 210,000 distinct CDR3 sequences, around a tenth seen once. Sequenced sample: memory (CD45RO+) T cells sorted from blood. Receptors originate from a woman between 18 and 29 years old in good health.

The genes are TRBV20-1 and TRBJ1-2, with 9 bases matching TRBD1. The junction had 9 bases not matched to a gene; V was cut back by 6 bases and J by 10 bases. Germline lookup yields CDR1 DFQATT and CDR2 SNEGSKA (reference sequence). The CDR3 has 12 residues. The CDR3 reads CSALDRGFDYTF. The DNA for the CDR3 is TGCAGTGCGTTGGACAGGGGATTTGACTACACCTTC.

In its sample, this clonotype was seen many times. This chain uses TRBV24-1 with TRBJ2-5; D ambiguous. The CDR3 length is 13 residues. Deletions cut 4 bases from V and 2 bases from J, with 7 bases between. Germline CDR1 reads KGHDR; CDR2 reads SFDVKD. This CDR3 reads CATSDPNQETQYF. The CDR3 nucleotides read TGTGCCACCAGTGACCCAAATCAAGAGACCCAGTACTTC.

This chain connects TRBV7-9 to TRBJ1-6; D perhaps matches TRBD1 (5 bases). Germline V lookup: CDR1 SEHNR, CDR2 FQNEAQ (reference sequence). The CDR3 contains 14 residues. The V and J ends lost 0 bases and 8 bases respectively, with 8 bases between them. Here the CDR3 reads CASSLATGDSPLHF. CDR3 DNA: TGTGCCAGCAGCTTAGCAACAGGAGATTCACCCCTCCACTTT.

This chain joins TRBV13 and TRBJ2-1, with 7 positions matching TRBD1. Per the germline V gene, CDR1 is PRHDT and CDR2 is FYEKMQ (reference sequence). The CDR3 covers 16 residues. The V and J ends lost 5 bases and 5 bases, in that order; junction bases with no gene match: 12. CDR3 protein: CASSPLRGGKDNEQFF. The CDR3, as DNA: TGTGCCAGCAGCCCCCTTAGAGGGGGCAAGGACAATGAGCAGTTCTTC.

Only a few counts were recorded for this clonotype. The chain couples TRBV27 to TRBJ2-7; D is possibly TRBD1 or TRBD2 (5 bases each). Germline CDR1 MNHEY, CDR2 SMNVEV (reference sequence). The length of the CDR3 is 14 residues. Deletions cut 5 bases from V and 9 bases from J, with 20 bases between. This CDR3 reads CASSRDLISLRQYF. CDR3 nucleotide sequence: TGTGCCAGCAGTCGGGACCTAATATCCTTGAGGCAGTACTTC.

This clonotype appeared many times. The rearrangement joins TRBV7-9 to TRBJ1-1; D may be TRBD1 (5 bases). CDR1 is SEHNR and CDR2 is FQNEAQ in the germline V gene (reference sequence). V lost 6 bases and J lost 11, with 22 bases in between. This CDR3 region has 14 residues. The chain's CDR3 is CASRDWGETRPAFF. The DNA for the CDR3 is TGTGCCAGCAGGGATTGGGGGGAGACACGGCCCGCTTTCTTT.

This clonotype was seen a handful of times. The rearrangement links TRBV6-5 to TRBJ1-5; D remains ambiguous. V was pared by 0 bases and J by 5 bases, with 11 bases between. CDR3 length: 15 amino acids. CDR1 and CDR2 (germline): MNHEY, SVGAGI. The DNA for the CDR3 is TGTGCCAGCAGTTACTCGTCGTCACTCGATCAGCCCCAGCATTTT. This sequence encodes CASSYSSSLDQPQHF.

This clonotype was counted ten times or more. The J gene is TRBJ2-1, the V gene TRBV12-3 or TRBV12-4, with 11 bases that match TRBD2. The CDR3 sequence is 17 residues long. The V segment lost 0 bases and the J segment 5 bases; nucleotides outside the gene matches: 6. The CDR3 protein is CASSLARMTSGDNEQFF. DNA for the CDR3: TGTGCCAGCAGTTTAGCCAGGATGACTAGCGGGGACAATGAGCAGTTCTTC.

This clonotype was detected many times. The V gene is TRBV12-3 or TRBV12-4, the J gene TRBJ1-1; D remains unclear. CDR3 length: 12 residues. V was trimmed by 2 bases and J by 13 bases, leaving 14 bases between them. As DNA, the CDR3 is TGTGCCAGCAGTTTAACGGAACCGCGCAATTTCTTT. This sequence encodes CASSLTEPRNFF.

The V call is TRBV10-3, the J call TRBJ2-1; the match to TRBD1 covers 7 bases. Trimming at V came to 7 bases and at J to 7 bases, leaving 10 bases not matched to a gene. This CDR3 is built from 14 residues. CDR1 ENHRY and CDR2 SYGVKD come from the germline V gene. CDR3 amino acids: CAITSGTAQNEQFF. The DNA of the CDR3 is TGTGCCATCACCTCCGGGACAGCGCAAAATGAGCAGTTCTTC.

This clonotype was counted only a few times. V usage is TRBV6-2 or TRBV6-3 and J usage is TRBJ2-7; TRBD2 aligns across 7 bases. Per the germline V gene, CDR1 is MNHEY and CDR2 is SVGEGT. CDR3 length equals 16 residues. The V and J ends lost 6 bases and 6 bases, in that order; junction bases with no gene match: 17. CDR3 bases: TGTGCCAGCAGCCCGGGGATTGGCGGGAGTCTTTCCGAGCAGTACTTC. This translates into CASSPGIGGSLSEQYF.

In its sample, this clonotype was seen a few times. This rearrangement joins TRBV7-8 to TRBJ2-1, with 7 positions matching TRBD1. V gave up 0 bases and J gave up 5 bases; unmatched junction bases: 10. Germline V gives CDR1 SGHVS, CDR2 FQNEAQ. This CDR3 is 17 amino acids long. The CDR3 bases are TGTGCCAGCAGCTTAGCACGACAGGGCTTAGAGGACAATGAGCAGTTCTTC. Translation: CASSLARQGLEDNEQFF. The full variable domain, its missing parts supplied by reference TRBV7-8 and TRBJ2-1, is GAGVSQSPRYKVAKRGQDVALRCDPISGHVSLFWYQQALGQGPEFLTYFQNEAQLDKSGLPSDRFFAERPEGSVSTLKIQRTQQEDSAVYLCASSLARQGLEDNEQFFGPGTRLTVL.

This clonotype was seen only a few times. The chain uses TRBV20-1 and TRBJ2-1; 8 nucleotides match TRBD1. J gave up 12 bases and V 2 bases, and 6 bases lay outside the gene matches. Germline CDR1 is DFQATT and CDR2 is SNEGSKA (reference sequence). The CDR3 is 12 residues long. The CDR3 nucleotides read TGCAGTGCTAGACCCTCCGGGACAGGGCAGTTCTTC. As protein: CSARPSGTGQFF.

CDR3 sequence (DNA): TGTGCCAGCTCTACGTGGGGGGGCACCGGGGAGCTGTTTTTT. This encodes CASSTWGGTGELFF. The chain combines TRBV6-2 or TRBV6-3 with TRBJ2-2, with TRBD2 matching over 7 bases. The germline V gene has CDR1 MNHEY and CDR2 SVGEGT. Germline trimming cut 8 bases from V and 4 bases from J; bases unmatched to any gene: 7. CDR3 length equals 14 residues.

The chain has TRBV5-6 and TRBJ1-6; unclear D gene. CDR1 is SGHDT and CDR2 is YYEEEE in the germline V gene. This CDR3 is built from 14 residues. V was cut by 1 base and J by 6 bases, with 8 bases left in between. The CDR3 loop is CASSLLQSNSPLHF. CDR3 DNA: TGTGCCAGCAGCTTGCTCCAGTCTAATTCACCCCTCCACTTT.

The CDR3 is CASSLQGARGYTF. The DNA of the CDR3 is TGTGCCAGCAGTTTACAGGGGGCGCGTGGCTACACCTTC. The chain is built from TRBV12-3 or TRBV12-4 and TRBJ1-2; 8 bases line up with TRBD1. The CDR3 loop spans 13 amino acids. With V trimmed by 2 bases and J by 7 bases, 3 bases remained unmatched.

This clonotype was found a few times. The chain carries TRBV7-6 and TRBJ1-4; D is possibly TRBD1 (5 bases). The V end lost 1 base, the J end lost 7 bases, and 16 bases lay between the germline ends. The CDR3 is 16 amino acids. CDR1 is SGHVS, CDR2 FNYEAQ, per germline. CDR3 amino acids: CASSLGPRVEIEKLFF. CDR3 bases: TGTGCCAGCAGCTTAGGCCCCAGGGTGGAGATTGAAAAACTGTTTTTT. Full variable domain (remainder filled in from reference TRBV7-6 and TRBJ1-4): GAGVSQSPRYKVTKRGQDVALRCDPISGHVSLYWYRQALGQGPEFLTYFNYEAQQDKSGLPNDRFSAERPEGSISTLTIQRTEQRDSAMYRCASSLGPRVEIEKLFFGSGTQLSVL.

The chain is built from TRBV6-5 and TRBJ2-1; possibly TRBD2 for D (6 bases). The CDR3 loop spans 14 amino acids. Germline-derived CDR1 and CDR2 are MNHEY and SVGAGI. Trimming pared 2 bases from V and 4 bases from J, leaving 9 bases between. In DNA, the CDR3 is TGTGCCAGCAGTTACGGGACTGTTTACAATGAGCAGTTCTTC. Protein: CASSYGTVYNEQFF.

This clonotype occurred a few times. V usage is TRBV5-1 and J usage is TRBJ2-3; no clear D gene. Looked up from germline, CDR1 is SGHRS and CDR2 is YFSETQ. Deletions cut 0 bases from V and 3 bases from J, with 8 bases between. This CDR3 has 14 amino acids. Written as DNA, the CDR3 is TGCGCCAGCAGCTTGGCCCAATTGACAGATACGCAGTATTTT. This sequence encodes CASSLAQLTDTQYF. The variable domain in full, completed from reference TRBV5-1 and TRBJ2-3, reads KAGVTQTPRYLIKTRGQQVTLSCSPISGHRSVSWYQQTPGQGLQFLFEYFSETQRNKGNFPGRFSGRQFSNSRSEMNVSTLELGDSALYLCASSLAQLTDTQYFGPGTRLTVL.

The sample holds a few counts of this clonotype. The V gene is TRBV10-3, the J gene TRBJ1-5; D ambiguous. The CDR3 has 15 amino acids. Germline values: CDR1 ENHRY, CDR2 SYGVKD. Trimming stripped 4 bases from V and 3 bases from J, with 13 bases between. CDR3 loop: CAISGEGPYNQPQHF. The CDR3 DNA reads TGTGCCATCAGTGGGGAAGGACCCTACAATCAGCCCCAGCATTTT.

V and J are TRBV4-2 and TRBJ2-5; maybe TRBD1 (6 bases). Trimming removed 1 base at V and 0 bases at J, with 9 bases between. Germline CDR1 is LGHNA and CDR2 is YNFKEQ. The length of the CDR3 is 15 residues. The CDR3 is CASSQGGLYQETQYF. Written as DNA, the CDR3 is TGTGCCAGCAGCCAAGGGGGGCTTTACCAAGAGACCCAGTACTTC.